A single T cell receptor (beta chain) is shown here with its context. These data originate in a study of cytomegalovirus exposure and HLA in healthy donors. The PCR employed 60 Vbeta primers together with 13 Jbeta primers. The table came from immunoSEQ multiplex PCR; TCRdb's copy has only in-frame clones and leaves some out. The sample has 150,000 to 200,000 clones; 65% to 80% are singletons. Germline-derived CDR1 and CDR2 are SGHDT and YYEEEE. The V end lost 0 bases, the J end lost 2 bases, and 6 bases lay between the germline ends. This CDR3 spans 14 amino acids. This receptor was identified in a man younger than 35 in good health and CMV-seropositive. This rearrangement joins TRBV5-6 to TRBJ1-3; no clear D gene. Input material: PBMCs. The CDR3 spells CASSLVGAGNTIYF. The CDR3 DNA sequence: TGTGCCAGCAGCTTGGTCGGGGCTGGAAACACCATATATTTT.